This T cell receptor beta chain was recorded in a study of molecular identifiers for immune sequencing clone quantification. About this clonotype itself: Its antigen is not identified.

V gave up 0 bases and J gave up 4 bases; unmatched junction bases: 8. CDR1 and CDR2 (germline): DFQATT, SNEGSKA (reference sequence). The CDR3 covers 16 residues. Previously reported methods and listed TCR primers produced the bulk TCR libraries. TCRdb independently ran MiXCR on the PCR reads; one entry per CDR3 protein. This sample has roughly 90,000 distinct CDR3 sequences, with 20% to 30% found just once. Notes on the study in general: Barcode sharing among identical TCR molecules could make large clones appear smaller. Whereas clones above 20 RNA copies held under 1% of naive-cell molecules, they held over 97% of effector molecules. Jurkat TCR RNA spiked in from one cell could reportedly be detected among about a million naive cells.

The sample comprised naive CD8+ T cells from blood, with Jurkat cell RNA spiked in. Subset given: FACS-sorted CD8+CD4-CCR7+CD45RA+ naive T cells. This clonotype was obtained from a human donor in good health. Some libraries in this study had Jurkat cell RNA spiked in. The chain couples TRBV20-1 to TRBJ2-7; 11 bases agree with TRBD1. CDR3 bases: TGCAGTGCTAGAGATCTGGGACAGGGGGTATTTTACGAGCAGTACTTC. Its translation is CSARDLGQGVFYEQYF.